The 7 T cell receptor beta chains reported below all come from one sample, sequenced in a study of metastatic and nonmetastatic thyroid tumors. Not a single patient had been given any form of treatment at any point before undergoing thyroid surgery. TCRdb reprocessed the PCR reads via MiXCR. Seen here are around 24,000 clones, about 13% observed once, and the top ten hold roughly 15%. The sample was blood. The receptor set was obtained from a female donor with papillary thyroid cancer or a benign thyroid nodule (not recorded which). Some clones in this sample may be carry-over from other donors' samples.

Many counts were recorded for this clone. This sequence joins TRBV4-2 and TRBJ1-1; D unclear. Germline values: CDR1 LGHNA, CDR2 YNFKEQ. CDR3 size: 11 residues. Trimming removed 4 bases at V and 6 bases at J, with 6 bases between. This CDR3 is CASSPGAEAFF. The CDR3 nucleotides are TGTGCCAGCAGCCCCGGGGCTGAAGCTTTCTTT.

This clone was observed many times. The chain has TRBV5-1 and TRBJ2-7, with no clear D. The germline CDR1 and CDR2 sequences are SGHRS and YFSETQ. Trimming stripped 0 bases from V and 5 bases from J, with 15 bases between. The CDR3 is made up of 15 amino acids. CDR3 protein: CASSLESASVNEQYF. DNA for the CDR3: TGCGCCAGCAGCTTGGAGTCCGCTTCGGTGAACGAGCAGTACTTC.

This clone was observed many times. This chain uses TRBV24-1 with TRBJ2-2; D not resolved. Germline V CDR1 and CDR2: KGHDR, SFDVKD. The CDR3 length is 12 residues. V lost 5 bases and J lost 3, with 3 bases in between. The CDR3 nucleotides are TGTGCCACCAGTGCCTACACCGGGGAGCTGTTTTTT. It codes for CATSAYTGELFF.

This clone occurred a few times. One base away lies a much larger clone, so this may be a sequencing read error. The chain couples TRBV7-8 to TRBJ1-5; 7 positions match TRBD1. This CDR3 is built from 15 residues. Germline assignment: CDR1 SGHVS and CDR2 FQNEAQ. With 4 bases clipped from V and 3 bases from J, the junction kept 6 bases outside the gene matches. The CDR3 bases are TGTGCCAGCAGCTACGCCGGGACAGCCAATCAGCCCCAGCATTTT. It is translated as CASSYAGTANQPQHF.

Ten or more counts support this clone. The chain uses TRBV7-6 and TRBJ2-7; possible D gene TRBD2, 6 bases. Germline V CDR1 and CDR2: SGHVS, FNYEAQ. Trimming cost V 5 bases and J 2 bases, with 13 bases left between them. The CDR3 runs 14 residues. The CDR3 protein is CASSLNGSPYEQYF. As DNA, the CDR3 is TGTGCCAGCAGCCTAAACGGGAGTCCCTACGAGCAGTACTTC.

In its sample, this clone was seen many times. This chain's CDR3 is CASSLVIGTGVYQPQHF. DNA for the CDR3: TGTGCCAGCAGCTTAGTTATCGGGACAGGGGTGTATCAGCCCCAGCATTTT. This chain connects TRBV7-8 to TRBJ1-5, with 10 bases fitting TRBD1. Per the germline V gene, CDR1 is SGHVS and CDR2 is FQNEAQ. The ends lost 1 base at V and 5 bases at J; junction bases unmatched: 8. This CDR3 is built from 17 residues.

This clone was recorded at least ten times. This chain uses TRBV7-2 with TRBJ2-7; D may match TRBD1 or TRBD2 (5 bases each). CDR1 and CDR2 (germline): SGHTA, FQGNSA. V was shortened by 8 bases and J by 0 bases, with 8 bases between the two germline ends. The CDR3 loop spans 12 amino acids. CDR3 nucleotides: TGTGCCAGCCGGGGCGGCTCCTACGAGCAGTACTTC. Amino acid sequence: CASRGGSYEQYF.